The TCR beta chain under discussion was sequenced for a study of shared clonotypes between healthy human individuals. Study-wide results and limits: Sampling covered nothing but blood. Tissue TCR repertoires likely differ from those found in blood.

Germline values: CDR1 LNHDA, CDR2 SQIVND (reference sequence). CDR3 length: 11 amino acids. With 6 bases removed from V and 4 bases from J, the gap between germline ends came to 4 bases. In the case of this clone: Its antigen is not known.

This table comes from immunoSEQ multiplex PCR, and its TCRdb copy is limited to in-frame clones, with some not included. The data show approximately 1,500,000 clones, 95% to 99% seen once. Subsets obtained from CD4+ cells comprised CD45RA+ naive and CD45RA-negative memory cells. This sequence joins TRBV19 and TRBJ1-5; no firm D call. Source material: naive CD4+ T cells sorted from blood. Specified subset: CD45RA+ positively selected. The sequence came from a man aged 25-40 years in good health. CDR3 sequence reads: CASSHNQPQHF. The CDR3 coding sequence is TGTGCCAGTAGCCATAATCAGCCCCAGCATTTT.